Sequencing of this T cell receptor (beta chain) was carried out in a study of blood T cell repertoires in COVID-19. Study at large: PBMCs, B-cell-depleted T cells, or T cells provided the cDNA or gDNA that made up the material.

Germline V lookup: CDR1 SGHRS, CDR2 YFSETQ. Trimming pared 0 bases from V and 4 bases from J, leaving 12 bases between. The CDR3 contains 15 residues. Participants were aged 18 to 89 years, lived in about two dozen US areas, and enrolled virtually. All recovered Cohort 3 donors got two negative PCRs, got clearance, or saw symptom resolution. The protocol was immunoSEQ multiplex PCR, while the TCRdb copy is restricted to in-frame clones and leaves out a portion. Of roughly 330,000 clones detected, 65% to 90% appear once; the ten largest clones hold about 10%. Sequenced: PBMCs or T cells enriched from blood (not recorded which). This clonotype originated in a woman aged 18 to 35 who had recovered from COVID-19. The gene calls are TRBV5-1 and TRBJ2-3, with D perhaps TRBD1 (5 bases). CDR3 sequence: CASSLEGKAADTQYF. In DNA form, the CDR3 reads TGCGCCAGCAGCTTGGAGGGGAAGGCGGCAGATACGCAGTATTTT.